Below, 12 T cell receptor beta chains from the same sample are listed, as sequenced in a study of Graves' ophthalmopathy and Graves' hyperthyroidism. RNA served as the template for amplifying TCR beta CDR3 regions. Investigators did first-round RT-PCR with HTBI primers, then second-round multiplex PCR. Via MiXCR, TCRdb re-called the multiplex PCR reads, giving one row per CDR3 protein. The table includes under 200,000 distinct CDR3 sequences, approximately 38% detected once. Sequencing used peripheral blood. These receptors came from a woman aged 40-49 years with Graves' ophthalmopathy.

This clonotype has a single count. The CDR3 DNA follows: TGTGCCAGCAGCTTGGTGGGGTTTGGCAATCAGCCCCAGCATTTT. It translates to CASSLVGFGNQPQHF. This sequence joins TRBV7-2 and TRBJ1-5; D unclear. The V gene lost 3 bases and the J gene lost 2 bases, with 11 bases spanning the gap. CDR3 length equals 15 residues. The V gene's germline CDR1 is SGHTA and CDR2 FQGNSA.

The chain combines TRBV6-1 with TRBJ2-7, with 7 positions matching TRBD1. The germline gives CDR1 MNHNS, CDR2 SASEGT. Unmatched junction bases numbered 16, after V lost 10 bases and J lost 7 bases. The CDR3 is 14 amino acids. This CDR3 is CATQRGQGSEEQYF. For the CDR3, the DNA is TGTGCCACCCAGAGGGGGCAGGGATCAGAGGAGCAGTACTTC.

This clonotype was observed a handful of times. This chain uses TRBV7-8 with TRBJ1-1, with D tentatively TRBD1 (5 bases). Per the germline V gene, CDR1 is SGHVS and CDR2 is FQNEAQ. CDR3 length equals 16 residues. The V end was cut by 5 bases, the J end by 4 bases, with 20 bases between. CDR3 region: CASSREGLVIGTEAFF. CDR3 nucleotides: TGTGCCAGCAGCCGTGAGGGGTTGGTGATAGGCACTGAAGCTTTCTTT.

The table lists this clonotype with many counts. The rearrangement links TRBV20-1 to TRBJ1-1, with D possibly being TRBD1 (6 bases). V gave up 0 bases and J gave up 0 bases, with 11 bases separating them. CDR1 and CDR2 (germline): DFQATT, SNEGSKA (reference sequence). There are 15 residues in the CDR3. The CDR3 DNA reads TGCAGTGCTAGAGAGGTGGACAGACTGAACACTGAAGCTTTCTTT. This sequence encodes CSAREVDRLNTEAFF.

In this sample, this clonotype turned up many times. The CDR3 loop reads CASSYFAGGSSEKLFF. CDR3 coding DNA: TGTGCCAGCAGTTACTTTGCAGGGGGGAGTAGTGAAAAACTGTTTTTT. J is TRBJ1-4 and V is TRBV6-5; 7 bases fit TRBD1. Germline V lookup: CDR1 MNHEY, CDR2 SVGAGI. Trimming removed 1 base from V and 7 bases from J; junction bases left unmatched: 9. The CDR3 contains 16 residues.

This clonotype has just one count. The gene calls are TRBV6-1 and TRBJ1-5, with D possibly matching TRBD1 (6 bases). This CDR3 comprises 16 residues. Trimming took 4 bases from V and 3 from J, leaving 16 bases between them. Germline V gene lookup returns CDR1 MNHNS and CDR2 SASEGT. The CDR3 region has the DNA TGTGCCAGCAGTGGGGGATCTTCGGGACACAATCAGCCCCAGCATTTT. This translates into CASSGGSSGHNQPQHF.

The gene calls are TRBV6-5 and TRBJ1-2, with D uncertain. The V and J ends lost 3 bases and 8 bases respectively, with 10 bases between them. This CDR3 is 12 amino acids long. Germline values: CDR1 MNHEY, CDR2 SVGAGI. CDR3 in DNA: TGTGCCAGCAGTTATGGCGGGCGAGGCTACACCTTC. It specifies CASSYGGRGYTF.

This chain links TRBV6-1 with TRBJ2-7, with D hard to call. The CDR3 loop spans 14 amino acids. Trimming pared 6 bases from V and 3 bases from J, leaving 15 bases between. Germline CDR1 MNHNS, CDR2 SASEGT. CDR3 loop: CASRFTSTGYEQYF. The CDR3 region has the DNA TGTGCCAGCAGGTTCACGTCTACCGGCTACGAGCAGTACTTC.

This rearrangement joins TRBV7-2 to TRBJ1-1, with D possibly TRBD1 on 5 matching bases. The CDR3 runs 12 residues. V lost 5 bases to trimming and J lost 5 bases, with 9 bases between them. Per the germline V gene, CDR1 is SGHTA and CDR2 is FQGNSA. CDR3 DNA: TGTGCCAGCAGCCGGGGACGAACTGAAGCTTTCTTT. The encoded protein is CASSRGRTEAFF.

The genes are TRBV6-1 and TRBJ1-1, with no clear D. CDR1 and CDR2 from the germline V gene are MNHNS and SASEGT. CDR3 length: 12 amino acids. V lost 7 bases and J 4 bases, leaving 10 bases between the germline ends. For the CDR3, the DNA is TGTGCCAGCAAACTCACTTCCACTGAAGCTTTCTTT. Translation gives CASKLTSTEAFF.

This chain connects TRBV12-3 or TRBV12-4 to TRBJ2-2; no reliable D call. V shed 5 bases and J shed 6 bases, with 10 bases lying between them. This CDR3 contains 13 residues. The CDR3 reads CASSRPESGELFF. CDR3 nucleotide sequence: TGTGCCAGCAGTCGTCCTGAGTCCGGGGAGCTGTTTTTT.

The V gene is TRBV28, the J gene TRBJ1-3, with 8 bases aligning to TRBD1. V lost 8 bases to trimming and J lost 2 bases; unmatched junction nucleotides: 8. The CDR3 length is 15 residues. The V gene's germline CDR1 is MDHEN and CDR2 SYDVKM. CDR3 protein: CASQGTGSTGNTIYF. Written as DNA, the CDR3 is TGTGCCAGCCAAGGGACAGGATCTACTGGAAACACCATATATTTT. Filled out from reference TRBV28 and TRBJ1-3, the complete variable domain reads DVKVTQSSRYLVKRTGEKVFLECVQDMDHENMFWYRQDPGLGLRLIYFSYDVKMKEKGDIPEGYSVSREKKERFSLILESASTNQTSMYLCASQGTGSTGNTIYFGEGSWLTVV.